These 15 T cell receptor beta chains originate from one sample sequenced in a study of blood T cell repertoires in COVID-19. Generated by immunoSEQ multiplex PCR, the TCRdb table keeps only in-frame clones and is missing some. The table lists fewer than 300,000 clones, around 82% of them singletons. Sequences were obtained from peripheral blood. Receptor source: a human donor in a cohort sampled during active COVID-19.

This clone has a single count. The CDR3 reads CASSPPGTRSAFSYNSPLHF. The DNA for the CDR3 is TGTGCCAGCAGCCCCCCAGGGACACGCTCCGCATTCTCCTATAATTCACCCCTCCACTTT. The chain carries TRBV6-2 or TRBV6-3 and TRBJ1-6; D possibly corresponds to TRBD1 (6 bases). Trimming cost V 6 bases and J 0 bases, with 24 bases left between them. Germline V gene sequence: CDR1 MNHEY, CDR2 SVGEGT. The CDR3 has 20 residues.

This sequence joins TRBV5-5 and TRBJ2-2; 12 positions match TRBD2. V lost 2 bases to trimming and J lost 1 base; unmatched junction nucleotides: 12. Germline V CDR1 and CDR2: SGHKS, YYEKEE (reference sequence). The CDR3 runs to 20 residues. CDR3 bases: TGTGCCAGCAGCTTTATGGTTGCTAGCGGGGGGGCCAGGAACACCGGGGAGCTGTTTTTT. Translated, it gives CASSFMVASGGARNTGELFF.

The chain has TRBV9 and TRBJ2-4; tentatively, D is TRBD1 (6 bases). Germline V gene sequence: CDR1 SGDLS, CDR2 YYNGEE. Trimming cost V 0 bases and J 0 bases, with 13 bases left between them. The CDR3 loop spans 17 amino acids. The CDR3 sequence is CASSVVGTPLAKNIQYF. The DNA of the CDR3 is TGTGCCAGCAGCGTAGTAGGGACACCACTAGCCAAAAACATTCAGTACTTC.

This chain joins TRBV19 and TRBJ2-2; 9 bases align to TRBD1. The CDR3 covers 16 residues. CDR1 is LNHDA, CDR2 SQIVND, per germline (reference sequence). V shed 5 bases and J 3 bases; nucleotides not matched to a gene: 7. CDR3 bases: TGTGCCAGTAGTGGGGGGACAGGGCGTGACACCGGGGAGCTGTTTTTT. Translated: CASSGGTGRDTGELFF.

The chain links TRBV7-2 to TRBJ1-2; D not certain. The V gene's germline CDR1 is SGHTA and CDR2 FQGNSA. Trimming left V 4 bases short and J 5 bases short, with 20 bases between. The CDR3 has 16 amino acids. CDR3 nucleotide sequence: TGTGCCAGCAGCTCCGGGTTGGCTAGGTCTCCTTATGGCTACACCTTC. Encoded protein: CASSSGLARSPYGYTF. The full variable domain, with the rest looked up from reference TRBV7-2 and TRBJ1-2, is GAGVSQSPSNKVTEKGKDVELRCDPISGHTALYWYRQSLGQGLEFLIYFQGNSAPDKSGLPSDRFSAERTGGSVSTLTIQRTQQEDSAVYLCASSSGLARSPYGYTFGSGTRLTVV.

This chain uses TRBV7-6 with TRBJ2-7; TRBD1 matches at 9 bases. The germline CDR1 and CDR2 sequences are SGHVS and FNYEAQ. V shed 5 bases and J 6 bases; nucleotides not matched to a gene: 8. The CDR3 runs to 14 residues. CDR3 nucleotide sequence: TGTGCCAGCAGCCCACAACAGGGGGCCAGCGAGCAGTACTTC. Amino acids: CASSPQQGASEQYF.

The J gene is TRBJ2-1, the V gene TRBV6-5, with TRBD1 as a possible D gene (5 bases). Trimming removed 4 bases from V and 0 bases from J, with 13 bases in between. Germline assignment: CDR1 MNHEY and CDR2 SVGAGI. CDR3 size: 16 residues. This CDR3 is CASSSGQFYSYNEQFF. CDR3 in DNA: TGTGCCAGCAGTTCAGGACAATTCTACTCCTACAATGAGCAGTTCTTC.

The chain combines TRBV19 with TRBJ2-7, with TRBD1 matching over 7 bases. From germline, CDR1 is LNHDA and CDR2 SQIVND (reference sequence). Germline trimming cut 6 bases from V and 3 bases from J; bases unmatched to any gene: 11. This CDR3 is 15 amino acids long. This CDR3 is CASSAVGAGGYEQYF. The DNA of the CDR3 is TGTGCCAGTAGCGCCGTCGGAGCAGGGGGCTACGAGCAGTACTTC.

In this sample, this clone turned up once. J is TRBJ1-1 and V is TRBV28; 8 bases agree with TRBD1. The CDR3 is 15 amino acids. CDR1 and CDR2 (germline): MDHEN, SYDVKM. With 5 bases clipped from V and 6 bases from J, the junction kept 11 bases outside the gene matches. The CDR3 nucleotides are TGTGCCAGCAGTCCTCACGGACAGGGCCGCTCTGAAGCTTTCTTT. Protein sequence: CASSPHGQGRSEAFF.

The CDR3: CASSQDHPGDYGYTF. DNA of the CDR3: TGCGCCAGCAGCCAAGATCACCCAGGCGACTATGGCTACACCTTC. V gene TRBV4-3 combines with J gene TRBJ1-2; D not resolved. Trimming stripped 0 bases from V and 3 bases from J, with 11 bases between. The CDR3 sequence is 15 residues long. Germline CDR1 reads LGHNA; CDR2 reads YSLEER.

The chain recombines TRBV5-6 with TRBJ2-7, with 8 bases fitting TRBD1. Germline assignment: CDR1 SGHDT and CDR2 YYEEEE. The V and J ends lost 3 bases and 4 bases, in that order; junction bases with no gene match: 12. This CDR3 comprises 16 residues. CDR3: CASSSYSGGARYEQYF. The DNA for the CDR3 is TGTGCCAGCAGCTCCTACTCAGGGGGCGCGAGGTACGAGCAGTACTTC.

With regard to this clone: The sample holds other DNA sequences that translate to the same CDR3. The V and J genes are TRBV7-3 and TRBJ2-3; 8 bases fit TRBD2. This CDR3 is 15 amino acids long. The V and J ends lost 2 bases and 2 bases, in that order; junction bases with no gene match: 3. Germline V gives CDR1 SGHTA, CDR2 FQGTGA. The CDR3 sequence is CASSLAGGSTDTQYF. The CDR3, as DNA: TGTGCCAGCAGCTTAGCGGGAGGATCCACAGATACGCAGTATTTT.

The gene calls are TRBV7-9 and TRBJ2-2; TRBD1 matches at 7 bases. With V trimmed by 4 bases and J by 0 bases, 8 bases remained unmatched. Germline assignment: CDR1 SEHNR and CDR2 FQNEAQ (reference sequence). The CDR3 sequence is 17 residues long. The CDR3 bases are TGTGCCAGCAGCTCGGACAGGAATTACGCGAACACCGGGGAGCTGTTTTTT. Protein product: CASSSDRNYANTGELFF.

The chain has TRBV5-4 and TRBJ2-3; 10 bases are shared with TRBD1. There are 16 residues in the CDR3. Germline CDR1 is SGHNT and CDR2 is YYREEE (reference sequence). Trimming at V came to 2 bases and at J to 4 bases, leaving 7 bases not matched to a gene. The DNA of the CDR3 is TGTGCCAGCAGCTTTCCCGGACAGGGGGGCGCAGATACGCAGTATTTT. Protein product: CASSFPGQGGADTQYF.

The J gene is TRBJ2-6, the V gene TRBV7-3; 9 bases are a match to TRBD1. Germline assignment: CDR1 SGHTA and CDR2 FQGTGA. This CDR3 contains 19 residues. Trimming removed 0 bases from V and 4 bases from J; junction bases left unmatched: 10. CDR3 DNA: TGTGCCAGCAGCTTAACGTCCTCTGGGACAGGGAAAGGGGCCAACGTCCTGACTTTC. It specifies CASSLTSSGTGKGANVLTF.